This passage covers 18 T cell receptor beta chains from one sample sequenced in a study of blood T cell repertoires in COVID-19 (dated by TCRdb to the early 2020s). The library came from the immunoSEQ multiplex PCR assay. TCRdb re-hosts the immuneACCESS table, in-frame sequences only. Its copies lack some clones; in the studies checked, an unresolved V gene accounts for under half of them, and the cause for the rest is not known. Within this sample are some 260,000 clones, with about 80% of them counted one time only. Roughly 4% of the sample goes to the ten largest clones. Input material: PBMCs or T cells enriched from blood (not recorded which). The receptors originated from a man in his thirties or forties with acute COVID-19.

This chain connects TRBV10-3 to TRBJ1-2, with TRBD1 matching 10 bases. Germline CDR1 reads ENHRY; CDR2 reads SYGVKD. The CDR3 covers 15 residues. The junction had 3 bases not matched to a gene; V was cut back by 5 bases and J by 0 bases. The CDR3 DNA sequence: TGTGCCATCAGTTACGGACAGGGGGCTAACTATGGCTACACCTTC. The encoded protein is CAISYGQGANYGYTF.

The chain joins TRBV3-1 (or the pseudogene TRBV3-2) to TRBJ2-1; 9 nucleotides align to TRBD2. V lost 3 bases to trimming and J lost 5 bases; unmatched junction nucleotides: 11. Germline V gives CDR1 LGHDT, CDR2 YNNKEL (reference sequence). This CDR3 is built from 17 residues. The CDR3 sequence: CASSHTRRTSVDNEQFF. CDR3 nucleotides: TGTGCCAGCAGCCACACCCGGAGGACTAGCGTAGACAATGAGCAGTTCTTC.

This clone was counted a few times. The chain uses TRBV19 and TRBJ1-3; D gene unclear. The CDR3 has 15 residues. CDR1 and CDR2 (germline): LNHDA, SQIVND (reference sequence). Trimming shortened V by 0 bases and J by 0 bases, and 6 bases separated the two germline ends. CDR3 in amino acids: CASSIDNGSGNTIYF. The CDR3 DNA reads TGTGCCAGTAGTATAGATAACGGCTCTGGAAACACCATATATTTT.

The chain combines TRBV9 with TRBJ1-6; no definite D call. V was shortened by 3 bases and J by 10 bases, with 14 bases between the two germline ends. The CDR3 sequence is 14 residues long. Germline CDR1 reads SGDLS; CDR2 reads YYNGEE. The CDR3 region has the DNA TGTGCCAGCAGCGCCCGGGGAAATGGGTCACCCCTCCACTTT. This gives the protein CASSARGNGSPLHF.

The chain employs TRBV6-4 and TRBJ2-1, with 8 bases fitting TRBD2. Per the germline V gene, CDR1 is MRHNA and CDR2 is SNTAGT. The trim removed 0 bases at V and 7 bases at J, leaving 8 bases unmatched. The CDR3 has 16 residues. The CDR3 DNA follows: TGTGCCAGCAGTGACTCGAAAGGGACTAGTATAAATGAGCAGTTCTTC. Translation gives CASSDSKGTSINEQFF.

This chain connects TRBV5-6 to TRBJ2-5; 9 positions agree with TRBD2. This CDR3 comprises 17 residues. Germline trimming cut 4 bases from V and 2 bases from J; bases unmatched to any gene: 12. The germline gives CDR1 SGHDT, CDR2 YYEEEE. The CDR3 sequence is CASSPGMRGGLQETQYF. The CDR3 nucleotides read TGTGCCAGCAGCCCCGGTATGCGGGGGGGCCTTCAAGAGACCCAGTACTTC.

For this clone: The junction departs from the called germline gene at one end, perhaps through a read error. This chain uses TRBV5-1 with TRBJ2-2; 9 bases map to TRBD1. The CDR3 is made up of 15 amino acids. CDR1 is SGHRS, CDR2 YFSETQ, per germline. CDR3 residues: CASSPTGQGTGKLFF. In nucleotides, the CDR3 is TGTGCCAGCAGCCCAACAGGACAGGGGACCGGGAAGCTGTTTTTT.

This clone was recorded once. The chain joins TRBV5-6 to TRBJ2-1, with D perhaps matching TRBD2 (6 bases). V gave up 4 bases and J gave up 6 bases, with 11 bases separating them. This CDR3 region has 13 residues. Looked up from germline, CDR1 is SGHDT and CDR2 is YYEEEE. CDR3 DNA: TGTGCCAGCAGCCAAGGGACTGTCAATGAGCAGTTCTTC. Its protein is CASSQGTVNEQFF.

This chain joins TRBV11-2 and TRBJ2-1, with 12 bases identical to TRBD1. The CDR3 sequence is 14 residues long. Germline V gene data show CDR1 as SGHAT and CDR2 as FQNNGV. V shed 5 bases and J 9 bases; nucleotides not matched to a gene: 5. CDR3 DNA sequence: TGTGCCAGCAGCCGGGACAGGGGGCAGGGTGAGCAGTTCTTC. It encodes CASSRDRGQGEQFF.

The chain joins TRBV25-1 to TRBJ2-1, with 9 bases lining up with TRBD2. J lost 7 bases, V lost 0 bases, and 4 bases had no gene match. From germline, CDR1 is MGHDK and CDR2 SYGVNS. The CDR3 loop spans 15 amino acids. The CDR3, as DNA: TGTGCCAGCAGTGAATATTCTAGCGGGAAAAATGAGCAGTTCTTC. As protein: CASSEYSSGKNEQFF.

The chain recombines TRBV7-8 with TRBJ1-2, with D possibly TRBD1 on 6 matching bases. The ends were cut back, 1 base at V and 6 bases at J, with 9 bases in the middle. The CDR3 is 13 residues long. Germline V gene lookup returns CDR1 SGHVS and CDR2 FQNEAQ. CDR3 protein: CASSLGAGDGYTF. The CDR3 DNA is TGTGCCAGCAGCTTAGGGGCAGGGGATGGCTACACCTTC.

Only a few counts were recorded for this clone. The gene calls are TRBV24-1 and TRBJ1-4; D possibly corresponds to TRBD1 (6 bases). Deletions cut 4 bases from V and 8 bases from J, with 10 bases between. The CDR3 has 13 amino acids. The germline CDR1 and CDR2 sequences are KGHDR and SFDVKD. CDR3 in amino acids: CATSEPGDEKLFF. For the CDR3, the DNA is TGTGCCACCAGTGAGCCAGGGGACGAAAAACTGTTTTTT.

The chain combines TRBV28 with TRBJ1-1; D unresolved. The germline gives CDR1 MDHEN, CDR2 SYDVKM. The CDR3 extends over 14 amino acids. The CDR3 protein is CALRSGGTNTEAFF. As DNA, the CDR3 is TGTGCTTTAAGAAGCGGCGGTACGAACACTGAAGCTTTCTTT.

For this clone: This is likely an artifact of a read error, given a far larger clone one base away. The chain couples TRBV5-8 to TRBJ1-1, with TRBD1 identical over 9 bases. Germline V gene lookup returns CDR1 SGHTS and CDR2 YDEGEE. The length of the CDR3 is 14 residues. The J segment lost 4 bases and the V segment lost 1 base, leaving 2 bases of the junction unmatched. CDR3 nucleotides: TGTGCCAGCAGCTTGACAGGGGGCAGCACTGAAGCTTTCTTT. This encodes CASSLTGGSTEAFF. Filled out from reference TRBV5-8 and TRBJ1-1, the complete variable domain reads EAGVTQSPTHLIKTRGQQATLRCSPISGHTSVYWYQQALGLGLQFLLWYDEGEERNRGNFPPRFSGRQFPNYSSELNVNALELEDSALYLCASSLTGGSTEAFFGQGTRLTVV.

The rearrangement joins TRBV5-1 to TRBJ2-7; D unclear. The germline CDR1 and CDR2 sequences are SGHRS and YFSETQ. The CDR3 consists of 13 residues. The CDR3 region has the DNA TGTGCCAGCAGCTTGTCCCCAACATACGAGCAGTACGTC. Translation: CASSLSPTYEQYV.

The chain couples TRBV15 to TRBJ1-1; D not resolved. CDR3 size: 13 residues. The V and J ends lost 3 bases and 1 base respectively, with 6 bases between them. Germline values: CDR1 LNHNV, CDR2 YYDKDF (reference sequence). The CDR3, as DNA: TGTGCCACCAGCAGGAGGGCGAACACTGAAGCTTTCTTT. Encoded protein: CATSRRANTEAFF.

This sequence joins TRBV6-5 and TRBJ2-1; D may be TRBD1 (6 bases). The length of the CDR3 is 11 residues. Trimming pared 8 bases from V and 12 bases from J, leaving 14 bases between. CDR1 is MNHEY, CDR2 SVGAGI, per germline. The CDR3 loop reads CASRRTGMQFF. CDR3 DNA: TGTGCCAGCCGGCGAACAGGGATGCAGTTCTTC.

The V and J genes are TRBV27 and TRBJ1-1; D not certain. CDR1 is MNHEY, CDR2 SMNVEV, per germline (reference sequence). This CDR3 spans 16 amino acids. Trimming pared 4 bases from V and 4 bases from J, leaving 19 bases between. The CDR3, as DNA: TGTGCCAGCAGTTCCCGGACCCCTCGGGGTCTCACTGAAGCTTTCTTT. It is translated as CASSSRTPRGLTEAFF.